The T cell receptor beta chain described here comes from a study of blood T cells in healthy people across ages. At the level of the study: Template switching caught about one barcoded beta molecule for each two T cells. Overall study findings and caveats: Since the PBMCs were unsorted, naive and antigen-experienced cells could not be conclusively compared. Age showed a roughly linear inverse relationship with TCR beta diversity per million T cells.

In the case of this clonotype: Its antigen is unknown.

The CDR3 is made up of 15 amino acids. The germline V gene encodes CDR1 SEHNR and CDR2 FQNEAQ (reference sequence). Trimming stripped 4 bases from V and 5 bases from J, with 15 bases between. Through a sample-barcoded 5' primer and a J-beta primer mix, a second PCR was run for roughly 7 to 11 cycles. Carrying 12 random nucleotides, a template-switch adaptor labeled each individual cDNA molecule. TCRdb recomputed calls from the 5' RACE reads with MiXCR, one row per CDR3 protein. The sample yields 780,000 or so distinct CDR3 sequences, about 48% seen once. The source is an elderly man in good health. Sample: blood. The chain recombines TRBV7-9 with TRBJ1-5; D ambiguous. CDR3 loop: CASSSNDGEDQPQHF. DNA of the CDR3: TGTGCCAGCAGCTCAAATGACGGGGAAGATCAGCCCCAGCATTTT.